This paragraph covers one TCR beta chain sequence. Its specificity is unknown. The sample comes from a study of cytomegalovirus exposure and HLA in healthy donors. Study findings and constraints: Common viral pathogens were later found to be apparently linked to several of the most significant clusters. HLA-A and HLA-B allele assignments for most subjects were reportedly predicted accurately using TCR beta sequences.

The PCR made use of 60 Vbeta and 13 Jbeta primers. Authors' analysis steps: Tens of millions of unique TCR beta chains, 9 million to 14 million shared, were counted in a later analysis. Produced via immunoSEQ multiplex PCR; TCRdb's table is partial and in-frame only. That table gives V, J and clone size, and the DNA gave D and trimming. The table shows 100,000 to 150,000 clones, with approximately 80% occurring only once. Trimming shortened V by 4 bases and J by 9 bases, and 14 bases separated the two germline ends. The V gene's germline CDR1 is SGHKS and CDR2 YYEKEE (reference sequence). The CDR3 length is 13 residues.

Sequenced sample: PBMCs. The chain recombines TRBV5-5 with TRBJ1-5, with D hard to call. This sequence originates from a male donor in good health and CMV-seropositive. The CDR3 is CASSPRLHPPQHF. The CDR3 DNA sequence: TGTGCCAGCAGCCCCAGGTTACATCCGCCCCAGCATTTT.